These 17 T cell receptor beta chains were sequenced from one sample in a study of T cell responses to AZD1222 COVID-19 vaccine. Profiled with immunoSEQ multiplex PCR; TCRdb holds only in-frame clones, not every one. The sample gives about 100,000 clones, roughly 87% of which show up once; 16% is in the top ten. The sequencing used peripheral blood, collected on day 0 of AZD1222 vaccination. These receptors originate from an adult in good health.

This chain uses TRBV30 with TRBJ1-1, with D perhaps TRBD1 (5 bases). Germline V CDR1 and CDR2: GTSNPN, SVGIG (reference sequence). The CDR3 has 15 residues. The V end was cut by 5 bases, the J end by 1 base, with 17 bases between. The CDR3: CAWSEGFNWNTEAFF. In DNA form, the CDR3 reads TGTGCCTGGTCTGAGGGGTTCAACTGGAACACTGAAGCTTTCTTT.

This clone was seen a single time. The chain recombines TRBV5-1 with TRBJ2-5; 7 bases match TRBD1. Germline CDR1 reads SGHRS; CDR2 reads YFSETQ. The junction had 6 bases not matched to a gene; V was cut back by 2 bases and J by 2 bases. The CDR3 has 15 residues. CDR3 sequence (DNA): TGCGCCAGCAGCTTAACAGGGGTTTCACAAGAGACCCAGTACTTC. It codes for CASSLTGVSQETQYF.

The genes are TRBV2 and TRBJ2-1, with D possibly being TRBD2 (5 bases). Germline CDR1 and CDR2: SNHLY and FYNNEI. V was cut by 6 bases and J by 9 bases, with 15 bases left in between. This CDR3 region has 13 residues. CDR3 region: CASSPRADFEQFF. CDR3 nucleotide sequence: TGTGCCAGCAGCCCCCGAGCGGATTTTGAGCAGTTCTTC.

The chain combines TRBV19 with TRBJ2-7; D possibly corresponds to TRBD1 (5 bases). Trimming cost V 10 bases and J 2 bases, with 18 bases left between them. The CDR3 has 14 residues. Germline V gene lookup returns CDR1 LNHDA and CDR2 SQIVND (reference sequence). In DNA form, the CDR3 reads TGTGCCACTAAAGACAGCCTCTCTGCCTACGAGCAGTACTTC. As protein: CATKDSLSAYEQYF.

The chain couples TRBV27 to TRBJ2-5; tentatively, D is TRBD2 (5 bases). Deletions cut 4 bases from V and 5 bases from J, with 17 bases between. The CDR3 runs 15 residues. Looked up from germline, CDR1 is MNHEY and CDR2 is SMNVEV (reference sequence). The CDR3 here is CASSSRLSLRETQYF. The CDR3 coding sequence is TGTGCCAGCAGTTCCAGACTATCTCTGCGGGAGACCCAGTACTTC.

This chain links TRBV5-1 with TRBJ2-1, with 12 positions matching TRBD2. The CDR3 is 18 residues long. The V gene end was trimmed by 2 bases and the J gene end by 7 bases; junction bases not matched to a gene: 13. The V gene's germline CDR1 is SGHRS and CDR2 YFSETQ. The CDR3 nucleotides are TGCGCCAGCAGCTTAGCAACGGGACTAGCGGGCTTCTTGAATGAGCAGTTCTTC. This codes for CASSLATGLAGFLNEQFF.

This clone turned up a few times. This chain uses TRBV20-1 with TRBJ1-5; D is unclear. From germline, CDR1 is DFQATT and CDR2 SNEGSKA (reference sequence). There are 14 residues in the CDR3. Trimming removed 3 bases from V and 7 bases from J, with 16 bases in between. The CDR3 DNA reads TGCAGTGCTAGTCGTGAAGACCCTTGGCAGCCCCAGCATTTT. Translation gives CSASREDPWQPQHF.

V gene TRBV10-3 combines with J gene TRBJ2-7; a weak D match, TRBD1 (6 bases). The germline V gene has CDR1 ENHRY and CDR2 SYGVKD. The CDR3 is made up of 15 amino acids. Between the trimmed V and J ends, which lost 3 bases and 0 bases, there was a span of 12 bases. CDR3 protein: CAISERTASSYEQYF. The DNA for the CDR3 is TGTGCCATCAGTGAAAGGACAGCAAGCTCCTACGAGCAGTACTTC.

In its sample, this clone was seen a few times. V is TRBV28 and J is TRBJ1-5; no clear D. Germline-derived CDR1 and CDR2 are MDHEN and SYDVKM. Trimming pared 4 bases from V and 1 base from J, leaving 20 bases between. The CDR3 contains 18 residues. The CDR3 nucleotides read TGTGCCAGCAGTTCGCCGGGCGCCCAACTCCTGAGCAATCAGCCCCAGCATTTT. Translation gives CASSSPGAQLLSNQPQHF.

V usage is TRBV3-1 (or the pseudogene TRBV3-2) and J usage is TRBJ1-2, with a weak D call TRBD1 (5 bases). The CDR3 is made up of 13 amino acids. Germline V gene lookup returns CDR1 LGHDT and CDR2 YNNKEL (reference sequence). V lost 4 bases to trimming and J lost 8 bases, with 14 bases between them. CDR3: CASSLGRSSGYTF. Here the CDR3 DNA reads TGTGCCAGCAGCCTGGGACGGAGCAGCGGCTACACCTTC.

The chain links TRBV19 to TRBJ2-3; 8 bases map to TRBD1. Per the germline V gene, CDR1 is LNHDA and CDR2 is SQIVND (reference sequence). With 5 bases clipped from V and 4 bases from J, the junction kept 8 bases outside the gene matches. The CDR3 loop spans 15 amino acids. CDR3 sequence: CASSRAGTGPDTQYF. The CDR3 DNA follows: TGTGCCAGTAGTCGCGCGGGGACAGGTCCAGATACGCAGTATTTT. Full variable domain (outside the CDR3, taken from reference TRBV19 and TRBJ2-3): DGGITQSPKYLFRKEGQNVTLSCEQNLNHDAMYWYRQDPGQGLRLIYYSQIVNDFQKGDIAEGYSVSREKKESFPLTVTSAQKNPTAFYLCASSRAGTGPDTQYFGPGTRLTVL.

The chain combines TRBV18 with TRBJ1-1; unclear D gene. Trimming removed 1 base from V and 2 bases from J, with 8 bases in between. Germline V gene sequence: CDR1 KGHSH, CDR2 LQKENI. This CDR3 is 14 amino acids long. The CDR3 sequence is CASSPQDSNTEAFF. DNA of the CDR3: TGTGCCAGCTCACCACAGGACTCAAACACTGAAGCTTTCTTT. Full variable domain (rest looked up from reference TRBV18 and TRBJ1-1): NAGVMQNPRHLVRRRGQEARLRCSPMKGHSHVYWYRQLPEEGLKFMVYLQKENIIDESGMPKERFSAEFPKEGPSILRIQQVVRGDSAAYFCASSPQDSNTEAFFGQGTRLTVV.

The rearrangement links TRBV10-1 to TRBJ2-3; D call uncertain. V lost 0 bases to trimming and J lost 3 bases, with 4 bases between them. The CDR3 loop spans 13 amino acids. The germline V gene encodes CDR1 WNHNN and CDR2 SYGVQD (reference sequence). The CDR3 DNA follows: TGCGCCAGCAGTGAGTCTGGGACAGATACGCAGTATTTT. Protein product: CASSESGTDTQYF.

The chain links TRBV10-1 to TRBJ1-1, with D uncertain. CDR1 and CDR2 (germline): WNHNN, SYGVQD (reference sequence). This CDR3 has 13 amino acids. Trimming took 6 bases from V and 0 from J, leaving 8 bases between them. CDR3 loop: CASRPTMNTEAFF. Here the CDR3 DNA reads TGCGCCAGCAGACCTACAATGAACACTGAAGCTTTCTTT.

The V call is TRBV3-1 (or the pseudogene TRBV3-2), the J call TRBJ1-4; D is uncertain. Germline V gene data show CDR1 as LGHDT and CDR2 as YNNKEL (reference sequence). The CDR3 consists of 13 residues. The V and J ends lost 4 bases and 4 bases respectively, with 7 bases between them. The chain's CDR3 is CASSLGDNEKLFF. CDR3 DNA: TGTGCCAGCAGCCTTGGAGATAATGAAAAACTGTTTTTT.

The chain combines TRBV7-8 with TRBJ1-4; no clear D. Looked up from germline, CDR1 is SGHVS and CDR2 is FQNEAQ. This CDR3 is built from 19 residues. Trimming took 5 bases from V and 0 from J, leaving 22 bases between them. The CDR3 nucleotides are TGTGCCAGCAGCACCCGACAAGCCACCTCGGCGGCAACTAATGAAAAACTGTTTTTT. It is translated as CASSTRQATSAATNEKLFF.

V gene TRBV30 combines with J gene TRBJ1-5; D not resolved. This CDR3 has 13 residues. V was trimmed by 2 bases and J by 2 bases, leaving 7 bases between them. CDR1 and CDR2 (germline): GTSNPN, SVGIG (reference sequence). The CDR3 here is CAWSNDGNQPQHF. The CDR3 DNA is TGTGCCTGGAGTAACGATGGCAATCAGCCCCAGCATTTT.